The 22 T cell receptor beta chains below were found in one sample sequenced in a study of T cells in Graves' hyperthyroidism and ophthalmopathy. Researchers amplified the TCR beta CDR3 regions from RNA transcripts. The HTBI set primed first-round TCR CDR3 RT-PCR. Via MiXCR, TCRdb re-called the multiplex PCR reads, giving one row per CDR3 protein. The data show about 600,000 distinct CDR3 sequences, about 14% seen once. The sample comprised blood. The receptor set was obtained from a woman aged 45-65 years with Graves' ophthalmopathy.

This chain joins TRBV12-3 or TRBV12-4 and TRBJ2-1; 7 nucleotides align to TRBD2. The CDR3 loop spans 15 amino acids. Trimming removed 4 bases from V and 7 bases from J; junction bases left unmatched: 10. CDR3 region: CASSSRRESWNEQFF. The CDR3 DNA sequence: TGTGCCAGCAGTTCAAGGCGGGAGTCCTGGAATGAGCAGTTCTTC.

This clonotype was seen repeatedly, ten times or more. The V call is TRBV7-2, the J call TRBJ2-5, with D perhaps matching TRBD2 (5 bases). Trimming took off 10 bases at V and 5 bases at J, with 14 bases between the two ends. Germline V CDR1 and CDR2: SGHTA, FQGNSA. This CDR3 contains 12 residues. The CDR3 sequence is CATRGPGETQYF. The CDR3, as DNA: TGTGCCACCAGAGGGCCGGGGGAGACCCAGTACTTC.

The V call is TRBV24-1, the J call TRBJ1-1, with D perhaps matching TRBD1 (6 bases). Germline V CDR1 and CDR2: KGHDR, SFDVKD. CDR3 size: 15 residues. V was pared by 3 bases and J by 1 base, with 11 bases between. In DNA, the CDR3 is TGTGCCACCAGTGATAGAGGGGGGTCGAACACTGAAGCTTTCTTT. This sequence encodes CATSDRGGSNTEAFF.

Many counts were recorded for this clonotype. The CDR3 sequence is CATSDRRRLAGGGDTQYF. The CDR3, as DNA: TGTGCCACCAGTGACAGACGACGACTAGCGGGAGGCGGTGATACGCAGTATTTT. The chain carries TRBV24-1 and TRBJ2-3; 13 bases line up with TRBD2. The CDR3 covers 18 residues. CDR1 KGHDR and CDR2 SFDVKD come from the germline V gene. Trimming removed 4 bases from V and 6 bases from J; junction bases left unmatched: 12.

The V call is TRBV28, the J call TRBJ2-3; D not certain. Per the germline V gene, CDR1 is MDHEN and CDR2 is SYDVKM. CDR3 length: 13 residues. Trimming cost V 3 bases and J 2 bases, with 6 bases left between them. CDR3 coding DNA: TGTGCCAGCAGTTTGGTCAACACAGATACGCAGTATTTT. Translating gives CASSLVNTDTQYF.

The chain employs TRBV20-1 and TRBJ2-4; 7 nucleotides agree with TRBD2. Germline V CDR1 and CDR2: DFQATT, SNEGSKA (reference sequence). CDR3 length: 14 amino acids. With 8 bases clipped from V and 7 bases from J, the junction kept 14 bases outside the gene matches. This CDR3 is CSSKMGGRTNIQYF. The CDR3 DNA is TGCAGTTCCAAGATGGGCGGGAGAACGAACATTCAGTACTTC.

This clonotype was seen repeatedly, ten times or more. The CDR3 coding sequence is TGTGCCAGTGGACTAGCGGCGGCCTACGAGCAGTACTTC. It yields the protein CASGLAAAYEQYF. The V call is TRBV27, the J call TRBJ2-7; 10 bases match TRBD2. The germline V gene encodes CDR1 MNHEY and CDR2 SMNVEV (reference sequence). This CDR3 is built from 13 residues. Trimming took 9 bases from V and 2 from J; bases not matched to a gene: 4.

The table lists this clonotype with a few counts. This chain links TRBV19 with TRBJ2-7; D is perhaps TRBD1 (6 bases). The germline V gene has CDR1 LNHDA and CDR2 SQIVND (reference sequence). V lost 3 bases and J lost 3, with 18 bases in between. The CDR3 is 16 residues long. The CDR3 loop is CASSITSFTGYYEQYF. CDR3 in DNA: TGTGCCAGTAGTATCACGAGTTTCACAGGGTACTACGAGCAGTACTTC.

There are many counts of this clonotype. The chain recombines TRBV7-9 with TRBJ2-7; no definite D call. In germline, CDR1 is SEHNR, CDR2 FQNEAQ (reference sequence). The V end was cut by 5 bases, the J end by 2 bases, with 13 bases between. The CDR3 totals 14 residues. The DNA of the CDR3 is TGTGCCAGCAGCCCCCGGGCCTTGCCCTACGAGCAGTACTTC. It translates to CASSPRALPYEQYF.

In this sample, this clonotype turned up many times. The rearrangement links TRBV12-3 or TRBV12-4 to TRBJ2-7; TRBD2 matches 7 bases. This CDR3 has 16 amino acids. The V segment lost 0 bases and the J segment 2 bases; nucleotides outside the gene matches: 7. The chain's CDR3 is CASSLARGLLPYEQYF. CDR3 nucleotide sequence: TGTGCCAGCAGTTTAGCGCGGGGACTACTTCCCTACGAGCAGTACTTC.

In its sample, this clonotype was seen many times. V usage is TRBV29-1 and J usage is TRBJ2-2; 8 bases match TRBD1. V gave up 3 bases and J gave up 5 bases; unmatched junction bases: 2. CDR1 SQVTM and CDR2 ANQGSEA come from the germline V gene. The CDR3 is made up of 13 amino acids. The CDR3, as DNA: TGCAGCGTTGAGGACAGGGAGACCGGGGAGCTGTTTTTT. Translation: CSVEDRETGELFF.

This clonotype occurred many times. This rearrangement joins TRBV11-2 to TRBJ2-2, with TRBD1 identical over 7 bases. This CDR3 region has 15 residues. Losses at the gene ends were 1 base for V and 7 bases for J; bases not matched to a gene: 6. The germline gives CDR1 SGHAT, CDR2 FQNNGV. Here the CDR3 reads CASSLVTGLVGELFF. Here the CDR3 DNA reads TGTGCCAGCAGCTTAGTGACAGGGTTGGTCGGGGAGCTGTTTTTT.

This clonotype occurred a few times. The CDR3 sequence: CASSPRVGQGQTQYF. DNA for the CDR3: TGTGCCAGTAGTCCCCGCGTTGGGCAGGGTCAGACCCAGTACTTC. The gene calls are TRBV19 and TRBJ2-5; tentatively, D is TRBD1 (5 bases). This CDR3 contains 15 residues. Trimming took off 5 bases at V and 6 bases at J, with 19 bases between the two ends. Germline values: CDR1 LNHDA, CDR2 SQIVND (reference sequence).

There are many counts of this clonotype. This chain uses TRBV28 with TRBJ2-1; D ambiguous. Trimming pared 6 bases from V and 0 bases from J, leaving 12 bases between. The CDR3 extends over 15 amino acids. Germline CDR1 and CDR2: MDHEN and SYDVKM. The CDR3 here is CASSSTPSSYNEQFF. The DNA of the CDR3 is TGTGCCAGCAGCTCGACTCCTAGCTCCTACAATGAGCAGTTCTTC.

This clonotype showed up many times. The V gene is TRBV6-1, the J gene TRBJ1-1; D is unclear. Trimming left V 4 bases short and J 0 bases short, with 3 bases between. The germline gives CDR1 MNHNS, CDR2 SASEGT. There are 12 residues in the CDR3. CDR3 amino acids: CASSAMNTEAFF. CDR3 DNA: TGTGCCAGCAGTGCCATGAACACTGAAGCTTTCTTT.

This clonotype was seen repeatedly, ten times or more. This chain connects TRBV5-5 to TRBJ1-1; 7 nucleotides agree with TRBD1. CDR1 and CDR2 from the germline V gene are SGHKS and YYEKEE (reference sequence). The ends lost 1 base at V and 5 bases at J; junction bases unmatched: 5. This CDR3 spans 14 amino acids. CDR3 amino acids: CASSLKGARTEAFF. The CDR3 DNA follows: TGTGCCAGCAGCTTGAAGGGGGCAAGGACTGAAGCTTTCTTT. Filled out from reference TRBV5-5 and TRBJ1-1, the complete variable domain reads DAGVTQSPTHLIKTRGQQVTLRCSPISGHKSVSWYQQVLGQGPQFIFQYYEKEERGRGNFPDRFSARQFPNYSSELNVNALLLGDSALYLCASSLKGARTEAFFGQGTRLTVV.

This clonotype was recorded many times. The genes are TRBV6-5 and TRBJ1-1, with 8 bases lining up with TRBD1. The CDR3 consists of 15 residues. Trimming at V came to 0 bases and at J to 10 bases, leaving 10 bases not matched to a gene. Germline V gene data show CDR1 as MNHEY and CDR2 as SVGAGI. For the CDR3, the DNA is TGTGCCAGCAGTTACTCGGGCAGGGGGCATTTTGCAGCTTTCTTT. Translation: CASSYSGRGHFAAFF.

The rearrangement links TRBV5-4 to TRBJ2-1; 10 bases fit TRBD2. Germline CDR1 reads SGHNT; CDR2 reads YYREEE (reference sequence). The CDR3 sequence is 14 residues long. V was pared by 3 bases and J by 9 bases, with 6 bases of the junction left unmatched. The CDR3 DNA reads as TGTGCCAGCAGCTCCGTTAGCGGGAGGTCTGAGCAGTTCTTC. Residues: CASSSVSGRSEQFF.

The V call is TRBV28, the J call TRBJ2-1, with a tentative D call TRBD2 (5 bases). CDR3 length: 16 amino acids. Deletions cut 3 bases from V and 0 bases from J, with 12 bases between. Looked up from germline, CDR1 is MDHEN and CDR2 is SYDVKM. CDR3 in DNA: TGTGCCAGCAGTTTGGACTTGATGAGCTCCTACAATGAGCAGTTCTTC. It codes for CASSLDLMSSYNEQFF.

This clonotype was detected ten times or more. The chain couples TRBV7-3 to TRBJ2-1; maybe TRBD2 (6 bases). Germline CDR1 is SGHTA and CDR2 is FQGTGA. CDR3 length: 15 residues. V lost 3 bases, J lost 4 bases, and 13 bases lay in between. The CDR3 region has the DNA TGTGCCAGCAGCTTTGGAGGGGCCACGTACAATGAGCAGTTCTTC. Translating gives CASSFGGATYNEQFF.

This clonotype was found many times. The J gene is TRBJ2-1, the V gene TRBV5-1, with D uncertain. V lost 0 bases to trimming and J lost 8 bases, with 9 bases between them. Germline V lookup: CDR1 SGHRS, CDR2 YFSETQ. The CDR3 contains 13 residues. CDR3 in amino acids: CASSLALEDEQFF. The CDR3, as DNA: TGCGCCAGCAGCTTGGCCTTAGAAGATGAGCAGTTCTTC.

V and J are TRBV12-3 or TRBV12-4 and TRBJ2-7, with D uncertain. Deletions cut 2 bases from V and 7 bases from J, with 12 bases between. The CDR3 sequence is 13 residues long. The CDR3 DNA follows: TGTGCCAGCAGTTTATCGCGAGTAATAGAGCAGTACTTC. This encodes CASSLSRVIEQYF.